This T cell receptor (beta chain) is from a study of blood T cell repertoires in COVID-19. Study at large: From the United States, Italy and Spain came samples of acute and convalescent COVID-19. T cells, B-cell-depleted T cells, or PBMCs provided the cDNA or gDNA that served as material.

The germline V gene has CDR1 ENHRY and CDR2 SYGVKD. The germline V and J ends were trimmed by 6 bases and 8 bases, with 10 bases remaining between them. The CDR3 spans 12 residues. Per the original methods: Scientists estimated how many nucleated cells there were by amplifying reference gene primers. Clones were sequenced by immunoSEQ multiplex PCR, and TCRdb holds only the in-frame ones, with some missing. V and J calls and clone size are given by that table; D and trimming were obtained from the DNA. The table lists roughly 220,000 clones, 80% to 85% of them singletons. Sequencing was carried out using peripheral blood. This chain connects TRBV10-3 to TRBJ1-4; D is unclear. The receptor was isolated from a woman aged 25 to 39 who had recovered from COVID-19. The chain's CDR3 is CAISSVIEKLFF. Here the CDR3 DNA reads TGTGCCATCAGCTCCGTAATAGAAAAACTGTTTTTT.